This T cell receptor (beta chain) was sequenced during a study of post-analysis software for immune sequencing data. As for the study in general: Relapsing-remitting, secondary progressive and progressive-relapsing forms of multiple sclerosis all featured among disease courses. Findings of the study overall: Normalized Chao1 diversity was significantly lower in multiple sclerosis patients than in controls. Strong same-batch co-clustering of samples appeared with F measure clustering. Relative to controls, patients had about five TRBV segments at higher frequency, with TRBV5-6, TRBV5-1 and TRBV20-1 among these.

Prepared libraries of TCR beta cDNA carried unique molecular identifiers. Starting from roughly 1.1 to 9.2 million T cells, the study yielded 460,000 or so cDNA molecules. TCRdb passed the PCR reads through MiXCR, listing each CDR3 protein once. This table holds approximately 770,000 distinct CDR3 sequences, about half found once. This clonotype was counted only a few times. What it binds is unknown. Germline values: CDR1 SGHDT, CDR2 YYEEEE. V was pared by 4 bases and J by 5 bases, with 18 bases between. The CDR3 spans 15 residues. The V call is TRBV5-6, the J call TRBJ2-5; TRBD1 or TRBD2 may be the D gene (5 bases each). The receptor was derived from a girl under 18 with multiple sclerosis. The sample was blood. CDR3 protein: CASSMGTALGETQYF. CDR3 nucleotides: TGTGCCAGCAGCATGGGGACGGCTCTAGGCGAGACCCAGTACTTC.